Below, 20 T cell receptor beta chains from the same sample are listed, as sequenced in a study of T cell changes during pregnancy in multiple sclerosis. TCRdb keeps only in-frame clones here, not all; method: immunoSEQ multiplex PCR. This repertoire shows under 60,000 clones, around 93% found once; its top ten account for less than 0.65%. The sample was CD4+ T cells from peripheral blood mononuclear cells, taken after pregnancy. The receptors here all came from a female donor with multiple sclerosis, enrolled in a pregnancy study.

This clone was seen only once. The V call is TRBV4-2, the J call TRBJ2-7, with TRBD2 matching over 9 bases. The CDR3 extends over 15 amino acids. Germline CDR1 and CDR2: LGHNA and YNFKEQ. The junction had 6 bases not matched to a gene; V was cut back by 0 bases and J by 6 bases. CDR3 nucleotides: TGTGCCAGCAGCCAAGACGGCCTAGCGGGAAGCGAGCAGTACTTC. Its translation is CASSQDGLAGSEQYF.

The chain carries TRBV6-6 and TRBJ1-4; D perhaps matches TRBD1 (5 bases). The CDR3 spans 14 residues. Germline assignment: CDR1 MNHNY and CDR2 SVGAGI (reference sequence). The germline V and J ends were trimmed by 4 bases and 7 bases, with 13 bases remaining between them. CDR3 residues: CASSFDGGSEKLFF. The CDR3 region has the DNA TGTGCCAGCAGTTTTGACGGGGGAAGTGAAAAACTGTTTTTT.

The chain recombines TRBV7-2 with TRBJ1-5; TRBD1 might be the D (6 bases). The CDR3 is made up of 18 amino acids. Trimming took 5 bases from V and 7 from J, leaving 27 bases between them. Looked up from germline, CDR1 is SGHTA and CDR2 is FQGNSA. DNA for the CDR3: TGTGCCAGCAGCCTGTCAAACAGGGATGGGGGTCTAGGGCAGCCCCAGCATTTT. Its protein is CASSLSNRDGGLGQPQHF. Combining the CDR3 with reference TRBV7-2 and TRBJ1-5 gives the whole variable domain GAGVSQSPSNKVTEKGKDVELRCDPISGHTALYWYRQSLGQGLEFLIYFQGNSAPDKSGLPSDRFSAERTGGSVSTLTIQRTQQEDSAVYLCASSLSNRDGGLGQPQHFGDGTRLSIL.

As concerns this clone: The junction departs from germline at one end; a sequencing error may be responsible. J is TRBJ2-1 and V is TRBV5-4, with 14 bases fitting TRBD2. The CDR3 runs to 15 residues. CDR1 SGHNT and CDR2 YYREEE come from the germline V gene (reference sequence). DNA of the CDR3: TGTGCCAGCAGCTTGATTCGACTAGCGGGAGGGACCCCGGTCTTC. It codes for CASSLIRLAGGTPVF.

This chain connects TRBV7-2 to TRBJ2-7; TRBD2 agrees at 14 bases. The CDR3 totals 17 residues. Germline trimming cut 4 bases from V and 2 bases from J; bases unmatched to any gene: 7. Germline CDR1 and CDR2: SGHTA and FQGNSA. The CDR3 DNA is TGTGCCAGCAGCTCGGGACTAGCGGGAGCCCCTACCTACGAGCAGTACTTC. Residues: CASSSGLAGAPTYEQYF.

The chain joins TRBV5-1 to TRBJ1-4, with D possibly matching TRBD1 (6 bases). This CDR3 is built from 17 residues. The ends were cut back, 0 bases at V and 2 bases at J, with 14 bases in the middle. Per the germline V gene, CDR1 is SGHRS and CDR2 is YFSETQ. The CDR3 region is CASSLGRGLGTNEKLFF. The CDR3 DNA is TGCGCCAGCAGCTTGGGCAGGGGATTGGGGACTAATGAAAAACTGTTTTTT.

The rearrangement uses TRBV28 and TRBJ2-7, with TRBD2 matching 12 bases. CDR1 and CDR2 from the germline V gene are MDHEN and SYDVKM. The CDR3 runs to 16 residues. V trimming: 9 bases; J trimming: 3 bases; junction bases outside the gene matches: 12. CDR3 nucleotide sequence: TGTGCCAGTTCCGGCCTAGCGGGAGGGAAATTCTACGAGCAGTACTTC. This encodes CASSGLAGGKFYEQYF.

This clone was picked up one time. The gene calls are TRBV5-4 and TRBJ1-1; TRBD1 matches 8 bases. The V gene's germline CDR1 is SGHNT and CDR2 YYREEE (reference sequence). This CDR3 has 14 residues. V lost 0 bases, J lost 5 bases, and 3 bases stayed unmatched. The CDR3 region is CASSLGQGRTEAFF. Written as DNA, the CDR3 is TGTGCCAGCAGCTTGGGACAGGGGAGAACTGAAGCTTTCTTT.

The chain uses TRBV4-3 and TRBJ2-5; 10 positions match TRBD2. The CDR3 has 16 residues. Looked up from germline, CDR1 is LGHNA and CDR2 is YSLEER. V lost 4 bases, J lost 5 bases, and 10 bases stayed unmatched. CDR3 in amino acids: CASSPSIGLAAETQYF. The CDR3 nucleotides are TGCGCCAGCAGCCCCTCAATCGGACTAGCGGCGGAGACCCAGTACTTC.

The rearrangement joins TRBV2 to TRBJ2-1; the match to TRBD2 covers 9 bases. The V segment lost 7 bases and the J segment 6 bases; nucleotides outside the gene matches: 10. Germline CDR1 SNHLY, CDR2 FYNNEI. The CDR3 is 15 amino acids. CDR3 sequence reads: CASTFAGGTLNEQFF. The CDR3 coding sequence is TGTGCCAGCACCTTTGCGGGGGGGACCCTCAATGAGCAGTTCTTC.

The chain is built from TRBV30 and TRBJ2-2, with 9 bases that match TRBD1. This CDR3 is 17 amino acids long. Germline V gene sequence: CDR1 GTSNPN, CDR2 SVGIG (reference sequence). V was clipped by 0 bases and J by 2 bases; unmatched bases: 7. CDR3 region: CAWSVRRTGVNTGELFF. The CDR3 coding sequence is TGTGCCTGGAGTGTACGTAGGACAGGGGTAAACACCGGGGAGCTGTTTTTT.

The V gene is TRBV19, the J gene TRBJ2-2; no clear D gene. This CDR3 spans 12 amino acids. From germline, CDR1 is LNHDA and CDR2 SQIVND (reference sequence). Trimming removed 2 bases from V and 6 bases from J, with 4 bases in between. CDR3 region: CASSILAGELFF. CDR3 in DNA: TGTGCCAGTAGTATACTAGCCGGGGAGCTGTTTTTT. The full variable domain, rest sourced from reference TRBV19 and TRBJ2-2, is DGGITQSPKYLFRKEGQNVTLSCEQNLNHDAMYWYRQDPGQGLRLIYYSQIVNDFQKGDIAEGYSVSREKKESFPLTVTSAQKNPTAFYLCASSILAGELFFGEGSRLTVL.

The gene calls are TRBV29-1 and TRBJ2-6; D possibly corresponds to TRBD2 (6 bases). Trimming took off 4 bases at V and 1 base at J, with 14 bases between the two ends. The CDR3 loop spans 16 amino acids. CDR1 is SQVTM, CDR2 ANQGSEA, per germline. The CDR3 spells CSVVGSGGSGANVLTF. In nucleotides, the CDR3 is TGCAGCGTTGTGGGGAGTGGGGGGTCTGGGGCCAACGTCCTGACTTTC.

V gene TRBV6-6 combines with J gene TRBJ2-2; 9 bases fit TRBD2. After removal of 0 bases from V and 2 bases from J, the junction contained 1 base not matched to a gene. Germline assignment: CDR1 MNHNY and CDR2 SVGAGI (reference sequence). CDR3 size: 16 residues. The CDR3 DNA reads as TGTGCCAGCAGTTACTCTAGCGGGAGAAACACCGGGGAGCTGTTTTTT. This translates into CASSYSSGRNTGELFF.

This chain uses TRBV7-2 with TRBJ2-5, with D perhaps matching TRBD2 (6 bases). CDR1 is SGHTA, CDR2 FQGNSA, per germline. The CDR3 covers 16 residues. The V and J ends lost 1 base and 9 bases respectively, with 21 bases between them. CDR3 DNA: TGTGCCAGCAGCTTAGTGTTAGGTGTTGTTGGGGAGGCCCAGTACTTC. Translation: CASSLVLGVVGEAQYF. Drawing the rest from reference TRBV7-2 and TRBJ2-5, the complete variable domain is GAGVSQSPSNKVTEKGKDVELRCDPISGHTALYWYRQSLGQGLEFLIYFQGNSAPDKSGLPSDRFSAERTGGSVSTLTIQRTQQEDSAVYLCASSLVLGVVGEAQYFGPGTRLLVL.

The chain recombines TRBV4-3 with TRBJ1-4, with a possible D match to TRBD1 (6 bases). Trimming pared 3 bases from V and 0 bases from J, leaving 11 bases between. CDR1 is LGHNA, CDR2 YSLEER, per germline. This CDR3 is built from 16 residues. CDR3 sequence (DNA): TGCGCCAGCAGCCAGCAAACAGGGCCAACTAATGAAAAACTGTTTTTT. This codes for CASSQQTGPTNEKLFF.

The chain couples TRBV7-9 to TRBJ2-1; 9 bases are shared with TRBD1. Germline V CDR1 and CDR2: SEHNR, FQNEAQ (reference sequence). The CDR3 loop spans 15 amino acids. J lost 6 bases, V lost 6 bases, and 9 bases had no gene match. The CDR3 loop reads CASSPEQGARNEQFF. The CDR3 coding sequence is TGTGCCAGCAGTCCCGAACAGGGGGCGCGCAATGAGCAGTTCTTC.

This chain joins TRBV7-9 and TRBJ2-2, with TRBD2 matching over 12 bases. CDR3 size: 17 residues. V shed 5 bases, J shed 4 bases, and the junction held 8 bases outside the gene matches. The germline V gene has CDR1 SEHNR and CDR2 FQNEAQ (reference sequence). Written as DNA, the CDR3 is TGTGCCAGCAGCAAGACTAGCGGGAGCGTCGGCACCGGGGAGCTGTTTTTT. Amino acid sequence: CASSKTSGSVGTGELFF. Full variable domain (outside the CDR3, taken from reference TRBV7-9 and TRBJ2-2): DTGVSQNPRHKITKRGQNVTFRCDPISEHNRLYWYRQTLGQGPEFLTYFQNEAQLEKSRLLSDRFSAERPKGSFSTLEIQRTEQGDSAMYLCASSKTSGSVGTGELFFGEGSRLTVL.

The chain uses TRBV15 and TRBJ2-5, with a tentative D call TRBD2 (6 bases). Trimming removed 0 bases from V and 5 bases from J, with 13 bases in between. The germline CDR1 and CDR2 sequences are LNHNV and YYDKDF (reference sequence). This CDR3 has 15 residues. The CDR3 region is CATSRDIGGGETQYF. The CDR3 coding sequence is TGTGCCACCAGCAGAGATATCGGGGGTGGGGAGACCCAGTACTTC.

The CDR3 reads CASSSPGGSGNTIYF. For the CDR3, the DNA is TGTGCCAGCAGTTCTCCAGGGGGCTCTGGAAACACCATATATTTT. The genes are TRBV27 and TRBJ1-3; 7 positions agree with TRBD1. Germline assignment: CDR1 MNHEY and CDR2 SMNVEV (reference sequence). The J segment lost 0 bases and the V segment lost 4 bases, leaving 3 bases of the junction unmatched. The CDR3 has 15 residues.